The 10 T cell receptor beta chains below all came from one sample that was sequenced in a study of Ad26.COV2.S vaccination and SARS-CoV-2 variants. Treatment given: about 20 received Ad26.COV2.S at low or high dose, single or two shots; about 5 received placebo; per-sample allocation not given. Day 63 after the first injection of vaccine or placebo was the sampling time. The method was immunoSEQ multiplex PCR; TCRdb's version includes in-frame clones alone and lacks a portion of them. The table lists about 350,000 clones, 75% to 90% of them singletons. This specimen was peripheral blood, taken in a trial of Ad26.COV2.S vaccine versus placebo. The receptors were sampled from a person between 18 and 60 years old who received the Ad26.COV2.S COVID-19 vaccine or a placebo.

In the case of this clone: Other DNA sequences in this specimen translate into the identical CDR3. This rearrangement joins TRBV7-9 to TRBJ1-1, with a possible D match to TRBD1 (6 bases). Germline assignment: CDR1 SEHNR and CDR2 FQNEAQ (reference sequence). The CDR3 consists of 15 residues. V gave up 1 base and J gave up 0 bases, with 9 bases separating them. The CDR3 DNA reads as TGTGCCAGCAGCTTAGTCACAGGGTTGAACACTGAAGCTTTCTTT. Protein sequence: CASSLVTGLNTEAFF.

J is TRBJ2-4 and V is TRBV30, with D perhaps matching TRBD1 (7 bases). The germline V gene has CDR1 GTSNPN and CDR2 SVGIG (reference sequence). The CDR3 runs 14 residues. Trimming cost V 1 base and J 9 bases, with 16 bases left between them. In DNA form, the CDR3 reads TGTGCCTGGAGTGGACTTCAGGGGGGAGGCATTCAGTACTTC. This translates into CAWSGLQGGGIQYF.

The V and J genes are TRBV5-1 and TRBJ2-5; D is unresolved. Germline V CDR1 and CDR2: SGHRS, YFSETQ. V dropped 0 bases and J dropped 0 bases, with 9 bases sitting between them. The CDR3 length is 15 residues. CDR3 region: CASSLGPSYQETQYF. The CDR3 DNA reads TGCGCCAGCAGCTTGGGGCCTTCGTACCAAGAGACCCAGTACTTC.

CDR3 coding DNA: TGTGCCAGCAGTGGTCGGGAGATGAACACTGAAGCTTTCTTT. Its protein is CASSGREMNTEAFF. J is TRBJ1-1 and V is TRBV2; D not certain. The V end lost 4 bases, the J end lost 0 bases, and 9 bases lay between the germline ends. Per germline, CDR1 SNHLY and CDR2 FYNNEI. The CDR3 sequence is 14 residues long.

The V gene is TRBV15, the J gene TRBJ2-3, with D perhaps matching TRBD1 or TRBD2 (5 bases each). The CDR3 is 16 residues long. Germline V gives CDR1 LNHNV, CDR2 YYDKDF (reference sequence). V was shortened by 1 base and J by 2 bases, with 13 bases between the two germline ends. CDR3 nucleotides: TGTGCCACCAGCAGAGGTGTCAGAGGGGCCACAGATACGCAGTATTTT. As protein: CATSRGVRGATDTQYF.

V and J are TRBV7-8 and TRBJ2-1, with 9 bases identical to TRBD2. The germline V gene encodes CDR1 SGHVS and CDR2 FQNEAQ. This CDR3 spans 15 amino acids. Trimming removed 8 bases from V and 8 bases from J; junction bases left unmatched: 13. CDR3 loop: CASRPLSGRRYEQFF. CDR3 sequence (DNA): TGTGCCAGCCGACCCCTTAGCGGGAGAAGGTATGAGCAGTTCTTC.

The chain joins TRBV4-1 to TRBJ1-1; 7 bases fit TRBD1. This CDR3 has 14 residues. Germline CDR1 MGHRA, CDR2 YSYEKL. V lost 0 bases and J lost 4; bases outside the gene matches: 2. The CDR3 nucleotides read TGCGCCAGCAGCCAAGAACAGGGGAGCACTGAAGCTTTCTTT. Translated: CASSQEQGSTEAFF.

The rearrangement links TRBV4-3 to TRBJ2-5; 9 nucleotides line up with TRBD2. J lost 1 base, V lost 0 bases, and 6 bases had no gene match. CDR3 length: 17 residues. The germline CDR1 and CDR2 sequences are LGHNA and YSLEER. CDR3 amino acids: CASSQDRAGGTQETQYF. Written as DNA, the CDR3 is TGCGCCAGCAGCCAAGATCGGGCGGGGGGGACCCAAGAGACCCAGTACTTC.

The gene calls are TRBV18 and TRBJ2-2; D gene ambiguous. The CDR3 extends over 15 amino acids. V gave up 2 bases and J gave up 3 bases, with 10 bases separating them. Germline CDR1 reads KGHSH; CDR2 reads LQKENI. The CDR3 DNA reads as TGTGCCAGCTCACCAAAGACACTGGACACCGGGGAGCTGTTTTTT. Translation: CASSPKTLDTGELFF. The variable domain in full, completed from reference TRBV18 and TRBJ2-2, reads NAGVMQNPRHLVRRRGQEARLRCSPMKGHSHVYWYRQLPEEGLKFMVYLQKENIIDESGMPKERFSAEFPKEGPSILRIQQVVRGDSAAYFCASSPKTLDTGELFFGEGSRLTVL.

This clone was seen a single time. This sequence joins TRBV5-1 and TRBJ2-2; 8 nucleotides agree with TRBD1. From germline, CDR1 is SGHRS and CDR2 YFSETQ. V lost 4 bases, J lost 3 bases, and 5 bases stayed unmatched. This CDR3 has 15 residues. The CDR3 bases are TGCGCCAGCAGCCGGACAGGGTCCCACACCGGGGAGCTGTTTTTT. Translating it yields CASSRTGSHTGELFF.